This T cell receptor (beta chain) was observed in a study of T cell repertoires in cytomegalovirus infection (dated by TCRdb to between 2019 and 2020). In the study overall: Alongside well-studied HLA-B-restricted epitopes, the peptide stimulations were aimed at recently identified HLA-C-restricted CMV epitopes, whose presentation resists viral immunomodulation. Donor HLA type was relevant to the analysis, because carriage of CMV infection together with the matching HLA type was indicated by public TCR beta signatures. Overall study outcomes, separate from this receptor: In the ex vivo response, HLA-C-restricted CMV-specific TCR beta clonotypes were dominant, and in two of eight donors the single most frequent clonotype came from this HLA-C-restricted group. Cumulative frequency of public TCR beta family members discriminated carriers of CMV infection plus the relevant HLA type in this cohort and an independent 352-donor cohort.

Inclusive of the bounding cysteine and phenylalanine, the CDR3 is 14 residues long. Only the CDR3 portion is preserved as DNA: 42 bases, with reading frame beginning at the first base. CDR1 is given as SNHLY and CDR2 as FYNNEI, both from the germline V gene. From V the trimming removes 7 bases and from J it removes 2 bases, while the gene matches leave 5 bases of the junction unaccounted for. The intended sense of this specimen's treatment or condition label: in vitro stimulation with specific CMV peptide epitopes to enrich CMV-specific T cells. This sample was sequenced with an Illumina HiSeq 1500. TCRdb trimmed the raw reads at Q25, called clones with MiXCR and kept productive beta chains. Entries are consolidated by CDR3 protein sequence, retaining the most common genes and DNA. The sample table lists about 110,000 distinct CDR3 sequences, about 30% of them with a count of one. The top ten clonotypes cover approximately 78% of the sample.

This clonotype was observed many times. Its antigen specificity is not known. No base quality values were provided; no much bigger clone lies one nucleotide off. The V gene is TRBV2 and the J gene is TRBJ2-7; 10 middle bases align to TRBD1. Sequenced material: CD8+ T cells from cultured PBMCs, taken from culture after CMV antigen stimulation. The receptor comes from a human donor in good health (CMV status not recorded). Some clones in this sample may be carry-over from other donors' samples. The base sequence is TGTGCCAGCACCGCGGGACAGGGGACCTACGAGCAGTACTTC. The encoded protein is CASTAGQGTYEQYF.